A selection of T cell receptor beta chains follows, all from one sample in a study of blood T cell repertoires in COVID-19. Data came from immunoSEQ multiplex PCR; TCRdb stores just in-frame clones and leaves some out. The table records some 190,000 clones, about 88% of them present only once. Sequences were obtained from PBMCs or T cells enriched from blood (not recorded which). Every receptor here comes from a woman aged 40 to 50 in a cohort exposed to, infected with or recovered from COVID-19 (not recorded which). The CDR3 runs from the conserved cysteine through the conserved F or W. The size field is filled for only some rows; it gives once, few, many or a size class.

v_gene: TRBV6-4; abundance: -; len: 14; j_gene: TRBJ1-1; CDR3aa: CASSVIPGNTEAFF
v_gene: TRBV28; abundance: -; len: 13; j_gene: TRBJ2-1; CDR3aa: CASSQGGVNEQFF
v_gene: TRBV2; abundance: -; len: 13; j_gene: TRBJ1-5; CDR3aa: CASSDSPNQPQHF
v_gene: TRBV27; abundance: -; len: 13; j_gene: TRBJ1-1; CDR3aa: CASSLGQGYEAFF
v_gene: TRBV18; abundance: few; len: 15; j_gene: TRBJ2-7; CDR3aa: CASSRGQGNPYEQYF
v_gene: TRBV7-2; abundance: -; len: 16; j_gene: TRBJ1-2; CDR3aa: CASSEQVTEYNYGYTF
v_gene: TRBV7-9; abundance: -; len: 17; j_gene: TRBJ2-2; CDR3aa: CASSPRLAGLNSGELFF
v_gene: TRBV4-1; abundance: -; len: 13; j_gene: TRBJ2-7; CDR3aa: CASSLGAAYEQYF
v_gene: TRBV28; abundance: -; len: 16; j_gene: TRBJ1-2; CDR3aa: CASSLVLAGQGAVKTF
v_gene: TRBV28; abundance: -; len: 16; j_gene: TRBJ1-5; CDR3aa: CASSPGGRDSNQPQHF
v_gene: TRBV28; abundance: -; len: 16; j_gene: TRBJ2-3; CDR3aa: CASSRGLTRKWHTQYF
v_gene: TRBV4-1; abundance: -; len: 14; j_gene: TRBJ2-5; CDR3aa: CASSHHRSSETQYF
v_gene: TRBV5-5; abundance: -; len: 12; j_gene: TRBJ1-2; CDR3aa: CASISGNYGYTF
v_gene: TRBV11-2; abundance: -; len: 16; j_gene: TRBJ1-1; CDR3aa: CASSFPDRATNTEAFF
v_gene: TRBV18; abundance: -; len: 16; j_gene: TRBJ2-3; CDR3aa: CASSSFRGGGTDTQYF
v_gene: TRBV4-1; abundance: -; len: 17; j_gene: TRBJ2-1; CDR3aa: CASSPTFGSGGYNEQFF
v_gene: TRBV7-2; abundance: few; len: 15; j_gene: TRBJ2-3; CDR3aa: CASSQSGHSTDTQYF
v_gene: TRBV6-5; abundance: -; len: 13; j_gene: TRBJ2-7; CDR3aa: CASSYPDRGEQYF
v_gene: TRBV12-5; abundance: once; len: 17; j_gene: TRBJ2-5; CDR3aa: CASGLVETGGSQETQYF
v_gene: TRBV10-2; abundance: -; len: 15; j_gene: TRBJ2-7; CDR3aa: CASGWGQGDPYEQYF
v_gene: TRBV6-5; abundance: -; len: 14; j_gene: TRBJ1-3; CDR3aa: CASLPGGEGNTIYF
v_gene: TRBV7-9; abundance: -; len: 20; j_gene: TRBJ2-3; CDR3aa: CASSTRRTSGGASGTDTQYF
v_gene: TRBV27; abundance: -; len: 16; j_gene: TRBJ2-2; CDR3aa: CASCPGLAANTGELFF
v_gene: TRBV6-5; abundance: -; len: 13; j_gene: TRBJ1-3; CDR3aa: CASTPAGTNTIYF
v_gene: TRBV30; abundance: -; len: 13; j_gene: TRBJ2-7; CDR3aa: CAWSVQGIGEQYF
v_gene: TRBV29-1; abundance: -; len: 13; j_gene: TRBJ2-7; CDR3aa: CSVAQGLSYEQYF
v_gene: TRBV7-2; abundance: -; len: 15; j_gene: TRBJ2-1; CDR3aa: CASSLGGGGWDEQFF
v_gene: TRBV19; abundance: -; len: 15; j_gene: TRBJ1-3; CDR3aa: CASSISSEAGNTIYF
v_gene: TRBV10-3; abundance: -; len: 14; j_gene: TRBJ1-1; CDR3aa: CAISEIRGGTEAFF
v_gene: TRBV19; abundance: -; len: 13; j_gene: TRBJ1-4; CDR3aa: CASSIGAREKLFF
v_gene: TRBV7-2; abundance: -; len: 15; j_gene: TRBJ2-1; CDR3aa: CASSLGRDRGHEQFF
v_gene: TRBV14; abundance: -; len: 14; j_gene: TRBJ2-1; CDR3aa: CASSHGRGPNEQFF
v_gene: TRBV28; abundance: -; len: 17; j_gene: TRBJ1-2; CDR3aa: CASSFYEVLATNYGYTF
v_gene: TRBV27; abundance: -; len: 12; j_gene: TRBJ2-3; CDR3aa: CASSYGKDTQYF
v_gene: TRBV10-3; abundance: -; len: 14; j_gene: TRBJ2-3; CDR3aa: CAISDLAGADTQYF
v_gene: TRBV29-1; abundance: -; len: 14; j_gene: TRBJ2-3; CDR3aa: CSVAQLALTDTQYF
v_gene: TRBV4-2; abundance: few; len: 15; j_gene: TRBJ2-7; CDR3aa: CASSQDEGGSYEQYF
v_gene: TRBV6-1; abundance: -; len: 17; j_gene: TRBJ2-1; CDR3aa: CASSEQRGSLSYNEQFF
v_gene: TRBV5-1; abundance: -; len: 15; j_gene: TRBJ1-1; CDR3aa: CASSLADGGLTEAFF
v_gene: TRBV14; abundance: once; len: 14; j_gene: TRBJ1-1; CDR3aa: CASSQLGGQTEAFF
v_gene: TRBV6-5; abundance: -; len: 14; j_gene: TRBJ1-6; CDR3aa: CASSRQGNGSPLHF
v_gene: TRBV7-9; abundance: -; len: 16; j_gene: TRBJ2-3; CDR3aa: CASSTGTSGFTDTQYF
v_gene: TRBV9; abundance: -; len: 16; j_gene: TRBJ1-2; CDR3aa: CASSVNPGSTNYGYTF
v_gene: TRBV27; abundance: -; len: 15; j_gene: TRBJ1-1; CDR3aa: CASSLSRGMNTEAFF
v_gene: TRBV5-4; abundance: once; len: 15; j_gene: TRBJ2-3; CDR3aa: CASSLQGYYTDTQYF
v_gene: TRBV6-5; abundance: -; len: 15; j_gene: TRBJ1-4; CDR3aa: CASSLQDRAIEKLFF
v_gene: TRBV6-5; abundance: -; len: 13; j_gene: TRBJ2-1; CDR3aa: CAARLAGDNEQFF